These 21 T cell receptor beta chains came from one sample sequenced in a study of blood T cell repertoires in COVID-19. Method: immunoSEQ multiplex PCR; TCRdb's copy keeps in-frame clones and lacks some. This sample has about 200,000 clones, with 65% to 90% found just once. Sequencing used peripheral blood. These receptor sequences come from a man aged 45-65 years with acute or convalescent COVID-19.

The rearrangement uses TRBV10-1 and TRBJ2-3; perhaps TRBD1 as D (6 bases). The CDR3 is 15 residues long. V gave up 3 bases and J gave up 5 bases, with 15 bases separating them. Germline loops: CDR1 WNHNN, CDR2 SYGVQD (reference sequence). The CDR3: CASSEGRGFEDTQYF. The CDR3 nucleotides read TGCGCCAGCAGTGAAGGCAGGGGATTCGAAGATACGCAGTATTTT.

This rearrangement joins TRBV7-9 to TRBJ1-1; the D gene is possibly TRBD1 (6 bases). In germline, CDR1 is SEHNR, CDR2 FQNEAQ (reference sequence). The CDR3 length is 12 residues. The germline V and J ends were trimmed by 5 bases and 4 bases, with 8 bases remaining between them. This CDR3 is CASSPGVTEAFF. DNA for the CDR3: TGTGCCAGCAGCCCAGGGGTCACTGAAGCTTTCTTT.

The V and J genes are TRBV18 and TRBJ1-1; no clear D. CDR1 and CDR2 from the germline V gene are KGHSH and LQKENI. The V and J ends lost 2 bases and 2 bases respectively, with 6 bases between them. This CDR3 has 13 residues. CDR3: CASSPEANTEAFF. The DNA for the CDR3 is TGTGCCAGCTCACCAGAAGCCAACACTGAAGCTTTCTTT.

This rearrangement joins TRBV30 to TRBJ1-3; 8 nucleotides align to TRBD1. The germline CDR1 and CDR2 sequences are GTSNPN and SVGIG (reference sequence). Trimming took 3 bases from V and 0 from J; bases not matched to a gene: 4. This CDR3 spans 15 amino acids. CDR3 sequence: CAWSRTGISGNTIYF. The CDR3 bases are TGTGCCTGGAGCCGGACAGGGATCTCTGGAAACACCATATATTTT.

The rearrangement joins TRBV29-1 to TRBJ2-2; TRBD1 is a possible D gene (6 bases). Trimming removed 6 bases at V and 4 bases at J, with 12 bases between. The CDR3 contains 13 residues. The germline V gene encodes CDR1 SQVTM and CDR2 ANQGSEA. This chain's CDR3 is CSVRDTFTGELFF. In nucleotides, the CDR3 is TGCAGCGTCCGGGACACCTTCACCGGGGAGCTGTTTTTT.

The chain recombines TRBV10-3 with TRBJ1-4; 9 nucleotides align to TRBD1. V was pared by 8 bases and J by 4 bases, with 2 bases of the junction left unmatched. The CDR3 is made up of 13 amino acids. CDR1 ENHRY and CDR2 SYGVKD come from the germline V gene. This chain's CDR3 is CAIRDRVNEKLFF. Here the CDR3 DNA reads TGTGCCATCCGGGACAGGGTTAATGAAAAACTGTTTTTT.

The chain combines TRBV7-9 with TRBJ2-3, with TRBD1 matching over 8 bases. Trimming at V came to 7 bases and at J to 5 bases, leaving 2 bases not matched to a gene. The CDR3 is 12 amino acids. Germline V gene data show CDR1 as SEHNR and CDR2 as FQNEAQ (reference sequence). DNA for the CDR3: TGTGCCAGCAAACAGGGGGGAGATACGCAGTATTTT. Translated: CASKQGGDTQYF. Combining the CDR3 with reference TRBV7-9 and TRBJ2-3 gives the whole variable domain DTGVSQNPRHKITKRGQNVTFRCDPISEHNRLYWYRQTLGQGPEFLTYFQNEAQLEKSRLLSDRFSAERPKGSFSTLEIQRTEQGDSAMYLCASKQGGDTQYFGPGTRLTVL.

This clone is a singleton in its sample. The chain combines TRBV25-1 with TRBJ2-7, with 8 nucleotides matching TRBD1. The CDR3 contains 16 residues. Looked up from germline, CDR1 is MGHDK and CDR2 is SYGVNS. V lost 5 bases to trimming and J lost 3 bases; unmatched junction nucleotides: 12. The CDR3 loop reads CASSPTGAGGNYEQYF. CDR3 nucleotides: TGTGCCAGCAGTCCCACTGGGGCAGGGGGCAACTACGAGCAGTACTTC.

The rearrangement joins TRBV6-5 to TRBJ2-7; TRBD1 agrees at 9 bases. Trimming took 0 bases from V and 5 from J; bases not matched to a gene: 2. Germline-derived CDR1 and CDR2 are MNHEY and SVGAGI. This CDR3 has 14 amino acids. CDR3 region: CASSYSDRGDEQYF. The CDR3 DNA reads as TGTGCCAGCAGTTACTCGGACAGGGGCGACGAGCAGTACTTC.

J is TRBJ1-2 and V is TRBV9, with TRBD1 as a possible D gene (5 bases). The length of the CDR3 is 17 residues. Germline V gene sequence: CDR1 SGDLS, CDR2 YYNGEE. Trimming cost V 3 bases and J 0 bases, with 18 bases left between them. The CDR3 DNA follows: TGTGCCAGCAGCGCCGGGGGGTTTATTCTTACTAACTATGGCTACACCTTC. It yields the protein CASSAGGFILTNYGYTF.

This clone was found once. The chain employs TRBV7-9 and TRBJ1-3; D possibly corresponds to TRBD1 (5 bases). The CDR3 is 12 amino acids. Between the trimmed V and J ends, which lost 9 bases and 4 bases, there was a span of 10 bases. Germline V gene sequence: CDR1 SEHNR, CDR2 FQNEAQ (reference sequence). CDR3 nucleotides: TGTGCCAGAGGGGAGGACGGAAACACCATATATTTT. It yields the protein CARGEDGNTIYF.

This rearrangement joins TRBV11-2 to TRBJ1-1; TRBD1 might be the D (5 bases). With 1 base removed from V and 6 bases from J, the gap between germline ends came to 12 bases. Germline V gene data show CDR1 as SGHAT and CDR2 as FQNNGV. The CDR3 sequence is 14 residues long. The CDR3 DNA reads TGTGCCAGCAGCTTAGTTAGCAGGGAGGCTGAAGCTTTCTTT. Its protein is CASSLVSREAEAFF.

A few counts support this clone. V is TRBV6-5 and J is TRBJ1-3, with D uncertain. In germline, CDR1 is MNHEY, CDR2 SVGAGI. Trimming removed 8 bases from V and 2 bases from J, with 13 bases in between. This CDR3 is built from 14 residues. As DNA, the CDR3 is TGTGCCAGCCTTGAGGGAACAGCTGGAAACACCATATATTTT. As protein: CASLEGTAGNTIYF.

The chain joins TRBV6-5 to TRBJ1-1, with 8 bases identical to TRBD1. Germline trimming cut 5 bases from V and 4 bases from J; bases unmatched to any gene: 3. The CDR3 consists of 13 residues. Germline V gene lookup returns CDR1 MNHEY and CDR2 SVGAGI. In DNA, the CDR3 is TGTGCCAGCAGTCTGGACAGGGTCACTGAAGCTTTCTTT. Translating gives CASSLDRVTEAFF.

This clone was observed a single time. This chain links TRBV7-9 with TRBJ2-5; no definite D call. This CDR3 spans 14 amino acids. V lost 0 bases and J lost 1, with 6 bases in between. CDR1 and CDR2 (germline): SEHNR, FQNEAQ (reference sequence). This CDR3 is CASSLALSQETQYF. As DNA, the CDR3 is TGTGCCAGCAGCTTAGCGCTTAGCCAAGAGACCCAGTACTTC. Variable domain in full (rest from reference TRBV7-9 and TRBJ2-5): DTGVSQNPRHKITKRGQNVTFRCDPISEHNRLYWYRQTLGQGPEFLTYFQNEAQLEKSRLLSDRFSAERPKGSFSTLEIQRTEQGDSAMYLCASSLALSQETQYFGPGTRLLVL.

This clone was observed once. This rearrangement joins TRBV6-1 to TRBJ1-6; a weak D match, TRBD1 (6 bases). Looked up from germline, CDR1 is MNHNS and CDR2 is SASEGT. V was pared by 1 base and J by 5 bases, with 9 bases between. The CDR3 runs to 15 residues. The CDR3 protein is CASSEGDRNNSPLHF. The CDR3 coding sequence is TGTGCCAGCAGTGAAGGAGACAGGAATAATTCACCCCTCCACTTT.

V usage is TRBV12-5 and J usage is TRBJ1-2; D perhaps matches TRBD1 (5 bases). Germline values: CDR1 LGHNT, CDR2 FRNRAP. The CDR3 totals 14 residues. Trimming removed 6 bases from V and 2 bases from J, with 13 bases in between. The CDR3: CASGFGRQNYGYTF. Written as DNA, the CDR3 is TGTGCTAGTGGCTTTGGTAGACAGAACTATGGCTACACCTTC.

This clone was seen only a few times. The chain employs TRBV3-1 (or the pseudogene TRBV3-2) and TRBJ1-1; 9 bases align to TRBD1. The CDR3 contains 15 residues. V lost 1 base to trimming and J lost 5 bases; unmatched junction nucleotides: 5. The V gene's germline CDR1 is LGHDT and CDR2 YNNKEL (reference sequence). The CDR3 protein is CASSQATGGGTEAFF. The CDR3 nucleotides are TGTGCCAGCAGCCAAGCCACAGGGGGCGGAACTGAAGCTTTCTTT.

The rearrangement joins TRBV20-1 to TRBJ2-1, with TRBD1 matching over 8 bases. The V and J ends lost 3 bases and 2 bases, in that order; junction bases with no gene match: 3. This CDR3 contains 14 residues. Germline V gene data show CDR1 as DFQATT and CDR2 as SNEGSKA (reference sequence). In DNA, the CDR3 is TGCAGTGCTAGTTTACAGGGGGCCTACAATGAGCAGTTCTTC. Residues: CSASLQGAYNEQFF.

V gene TRBV5-1 combines with J gene TRBJ2-3; tentative D call: TRBD2 (5 bases). Germline-derived CDR1 and CDR2 are SGHRS and YFSETQ. Trimming removed 0 bases from V and 1 base from J, with 9 bases in between. The CDR3 runs 15 residues. CDR3 nucleotide sequence: TGCGCCAGCAGCTTGGCCGGGGTAGGCACAGATACGCAGTATTTT. Amino acid sequence: CASSLAGVGTDTQYF.

The CDR3 DNA reads TGTGCCAGCAGCTTAGGCAACCAAGAGACCCAGTACTTC. This encodes CASSLGNQETQYF. V and J are TRBV7-3 and TRBJ2-5; D uncertain. The CDR3 has 13 amino acids. V was trimmed by 2 bases and J by 0 bases, leaving 4 bases between them. Germline CDR1 SGHTA, CDR2 FQGTGA.